This TCR beta chain comes out of a study of shared clonotypes between healthy human individuals. The CDR3 consists of 17 residues. V was cut by 3 bases and J by 8 bases, with 23 bases left in between. Per germline, CDR1 SGHNT and CDR2 YYREEE (reference sequence). Naive CD8 cells lacked CD45RO, underwent positive selection for CCR7 and left out terminally differentiated effector memory CD45RA+ cells. All donors qualified as healthy HIV-negative adults and had experienced no recent acute infections or vaccinations. Study-level findings and limits: Shared across several donors were around 5% of the naive CD4 clonotypes. Non-shared clonotypes had lower generation probabilities than clonotypes shared by all four sorted-subset donors.

As originally analysed: There were no quality scores in the junction-only immunoSEQ sequences, so filtering differed. Method: immunoSEQ multiplex PCR; TCRdb's copy keeps in-frame clones and lacks some. That table supplies the V and J calls and clone size; D and trimming were determined from the DNA. The sample shows some 740,000 clones, 80% to 95% of them seen only once. As concerns this clone: The antigen is not known.

The receptor was isolated from a man aged 25-45 years in good health. The chain joins TRBV5-4 to TRBJ1-4, with D possibly TRBD1 on 6 matching bases. Sequenced: naive CD8+ T cells sorted from blood. Written as DNA, the CDR3 is TGTGCCAGCAGCTCCTTAGGTCGGCAGGGGCCCGAGGAAAAACTGTTTTTT. Translated, it gives CASSSLGRQGPEEKLFF.